This T cell receptor (beta chain) was retrieved from a study of shared clonotypes between healthy human individuals. Study background: The donors, two women and three men, were aged 18 to 49.

Division of CD4+ cells produced a CD45RA+ naive subset and a CD45RA-negative memory subset. The data were produced by immunoSEQ multiplex PCR, yet TCRdb's version contains in-frame clones alone and is incomplete. The table records 2.3 million or so clones, approximately 95% of them present only once. In germline, CDR1 is MGHDK, CDR2 SYGVNS. Trimming removed 3 bases from V and 1 base from J, with 12 bases in between. The CDR3 extends over 15 amino acids. The sample comprised naive CD4+ T cells from PBMCs. Subset defined: CD45RA+ positively selected. This TCR was recovered from a man aged 18 to 29 in good health. Some clones in this sample may be carry-over from other donors' samples. V gene TRBV25-1 combines with J gene TRBJ2-5; D is possibly TRBD2 (6 bases). CDR3 sequence: CASSDPQTSQETQYF. The CDR3 DNA reads as TGTGCCAGCAGTGACCCTCAGACTAGCCAAGAGACCCAGTACTTC.